Listed below are T cell receptor beta chains from one sample, sequenced in a study of beta chain features in type 1 diabetes. Sequencing was performed with immunoSEQ multiplex PCR; in TCRdb, only in-frame clones are kept and a portion is missing. The sample lists some 350,000 clones; roughly 12% were seen once. The sequencing input was naive CD4+ T cells from blood. All receptors derive from a woman in her late teens or twenties with type 1 diabetes. CDR3s include the opening cysteine and the closing phenylalanine or tryptophan. D genes are given only for firm matches. Rows give clone size only sometimes, using once, few, many, or a class for an expanded clone.

J gene,D gene,V gene,clone size,CDR3 protein,CDR3 DNA
TRBJ1-1,.,TRBV19,.,CASSMSRGNTEAFF,TGTGCCAGTAGTATGAGCAGGGGGAACACTGAAGCTTTCTTT
TRBJ2-7,TRBD1,TRBV6-6,.,CASSYTGQGGYEQYF,TGTGCCAGCAGTTACACCGGACAGGGGGGCTACGAGCAGTACTTC
TRBJ2-1,TRBD2,TRBV19,.,CASSIRAGGYNEQFF,TGTGCCAGTAGTATAAGGGCGGGAGGCTACAATGAGCAGTTCTTC
TRBJ2-1,TRBD2,TRBV19,few,CASSSGTSGRAKGQFF,TGTGCCAGTAGTTCCGGGACTAGCGGGAGGGCCAAGGGGCAGTTCTTC
TRBJ1-5,.,TRBV27,.,CASSFLPQGANQPQHF,TGTGCCAGCAGTTTTCTCCCCCAGGGTGCCAATCAGCCCCAGCATTTT
TRBJ2-7,TRBD1,TRBV30,.,CAWRGTGGDEQYF,TGTGCCTGGAGGGGGACAGGGGGCGACGAGCAGTACTTC
TRBJ1-2,.,TRBV6-5,.,CASRGQPNYGYTF,TGTGCCAGCAGAGGACAACCTAACTATGGCTACACCTTC
TRBJ2-2,.,TRBV18,.,CASSLTLNTGELFF,TGTGCCAGCTCCCTCACTCTGAACACCGGGGAGCTGTTTTTT
TRBJ2-7,TRBD2,TRBV30,few,CAWSLIREGQYEQYF,TGTGCCTGGAGTTTAATACGGGAGGGCCAATACGAGCAGTACTTC
TRBJ2-5,.,TRBV28,few,CASSLPSRETQYF,TGTGCCAGCAGTTTACCTTCTAGAGAGACCCAGTACTTC
TRBJ2-5,.,TRBV25-1,.,CASSEWGGAAQETQYF,TGTGCCAGCAGTGAATGGGGGGGGGCAGCTCAAGAGACCCAGTACTTC
TRBJ2-5,.,TRBV27,.,CASSLKVRETQYF,TGTGCCAGCAGTTTAAAGGTGCGGGAGACCCAGTACTTC
TRBJ2-7,TRBD2,TRBV5-1,few,CASSLALAGGSPYEQYF,TGCGCCAGCAGCTTGGCACTAGCGGGAGGGAGTCCCTACGAGCAGTACTTC
TRBJ2-7,TRBD2,TRBV7-2,few,CASSLSASGGYEQYF,TGTGCCAGCAGCTTGTCGGCTAGCGGGGGTTACGAGCAGTACTTC
TRBJ2-1,TRBD2,TRBV5-1,.,CASRGTSGYNEQFF,TGCGCCAGCAGGGGTACTAGCGGCTACAATGAGCAGTTCTTC
TRBJ1-5,TRBD1,TRBV30,few,CAWSVDRGNQPQHF,TGTGCCTGGAGTGTCGACAGGGGCAATCAGCCCCAGCATTTT
TRBJ2-3,TRBD1,TRBV18,.,CASSPRGRPGGTQYF,TGTGCCAGCTCACCACGTGGCAGACCAGGGGGTACGCAGTATTTT
TRBJ2-3,TRBD1,TRBV19,few,CASSTTGYSTDTQYF,TGTGCCAGTAGTACGACAGGGTACAGCACAGATACGCAGTATTTT
TRBJ1-1,.,TRBV2,.,CASRPRQSEWAEAFF,TGTGCCAGCAGGCCCCGACAGTCGGAATGGGCTGAAGCTTTCTTT
TRBJ1-3,TRBD1,TRBV29-1,.,CSVGQGAGNTIYF,TGCAGCGTTGGACAGGGCGCTGGAAACACCATATATTTT
TRBJ1-1,TRBD1,TRBV6-8,few,CASRLGGGDTEAFF,TGTGCCAGCAGACTAGGGGGCGGTGACACTGAAGCTTTCTTT
TRBJ2-1,.,TRBV5-4,few,CASSLRSSYNEQFF,TGTGCCAGCAGCTTACGGAGCTCCTACAATGAGCAGTTCTTC
TRBJ2-1,TRBD2,TRBV12-5,.,CASGLASGKGRVNEQFF,TGTGCTAGTGGTTTGGCTAGCGGGAAGGGCCGCGTGAATGAGCAGTTCTTC
TRBJ1-1,.,TRBV7-3,few,CASSLMRNTEAFF,TGTGCCAGCAGCTTAATGCGAAACACTGAAGCTTTCTTT
TRBJ2-2,TRBD1,TRBV7-2,few,CASSFGQGRGPNTGELFF,TGTGCCAGCTCCTTTGGACAGGGTCGGGGCCCTAACACCGGGGAGCTGTTTTTT
TRBJ2-3,TRBD2,TRBV16,few,CASTHSGRLTDTQYF,TGTGCCAGCACCCATAGCGGGAGACTTACAGATACGCAGTATTTT
TRBJ1-2,TRBD1,TRBV30,.,CAWSLPGTGGRRGYTF,TGTGCCTGGAGTCTACCCGGGACAGGGGGCCGACGAGGCTACACCTTC
TRBJ2-7,TRBD1,TRBV2,few,CAGRDRSYEQYF,TGTGCCGGCCGGGACAGGTCCTACGAGCAGTACTTC
TRBJ1-2,.,TRBV2,.,CASWRGEYGYTF,TGTGCCAGCTGGAGGGGAGAGTATGGCTACACCTTC
TRBJ2-1,TRBD2,TRBV14,.,CASSEPGLAKHNEQFF,TGTGCCAGCAGCGAACCGGGACTAGCGAAACACAATGAGCAGTTCTTC
TRBJ1-5,.,TRBV30,.,CAWSSAGHSNQPQHF,TGTGCCTGGAGTTCGGCGGGGCATAGCAATCAGCCCCAGCATTTT
TRBJ2-5,TRBD1,TRBV5-1,.,CASSSGQAYQETQYF,TGCGCCAGCAGCTCGGGACAGGCGTACCAAGAGACCCAGTACTTC
TRBJ2-1,TRBD1,TRBV19,once,CATNRDGDRINEQFF,TGTGCCACCAATAGGGATGGGGACAGGATCAATGAGCAGTTCTTC
TRBJ2-3,TRBD2,TRBV2,few,CASSFGLAGGTDTQYF,TGTGCCAGCAGTTTCGGACTAGCGGGAGGGACAGATACGCAGTATTTT
TRBJ2-1,TRBD2,TRBV5-1,.,CASSLDLAGVGEQFF,TGCGCCAGCAGCTTGGATCTAGCGGGAGTAGGTGAGCAGTTCTTC
TRBJ2-7,TRBD1,TRBV5-1,few,CASSWVTGNEQYF,TGCGCCAGCAGCTGGGTGACAGGGAACGAGCAGTACTTC
TRBJ2-3,TRBD2,TRBV7-9,.,CASSFGLAYVDTQYF,TGTGCCAGCAGCTTCGGACTAGCGTATGTGGATACGCAGTATTTT
TRBJ1-1,.,TRBV5-1,.,CASSTGMNTEAFF,TGCGCCAGCAGCACAGGCATGAACACTGAAGCTTTCTTT
TRBJ2-1,TRBD1,TRBV5-1,few,CASSPSGGQRYEQFF,TGCGCCAGCAGCCCATCAGGGGGTCAAAGGTATGAGCAGTTCTTC
TRBJ1-2,.,TRBV23-1,few,CASSHIDRLRGYTF,TGCGCCAGCAGTCACATCGACAGGTTACGGGGCTACACCTTC
TRBJ2-2,TRBD2,TRBV15,few,CATSRDRGGRAAGELFF,TGTGCCACCAGCAGAGATCGAGGCGGGAGGGCCGCCGGGGAGCTGTTTTTT
TRBJ2-1,TRBD2,TRBV19,few,CASSIDLGGRAVEQFF,TGTGCCAGTAGTATAGATCTGGGCGGGAGGGCAGTTGAGCAGTTCTTC
TRBJ1-1,.,TRBV11-2,few,CASSLVLLSEAFF,TGTGCCAGCAGCTTAGTTCTGTTGAGTGAAGCTTTCTTT
TRBJ2-1,.,TRBV7-9,few,CASSPREGVPYNEQFF,TGTGCCAGCAGCCCCAGGGAGGGGGTCCCCTACAATGAGCAGTTCTTC
TRBJ2-3,TRBD2,TRBV11-2,.,CASSVSGMGVTQYF,TGTGCCAGCAGCGTTAGCGGGATGGGGGTTACGCAGTATTTT
TRBJ2-3,.,TRBV28,.,CASSGQRTDTQYF,TGTGCCAGCTCCGGACAGCGCACAGATACGCAGTATTTT
TRBJ2-3,.,TRBV9,.,CASSVASSTDTQYF,TGTGCCAGCAGCGTAGCTAGCAGCACAGATACGCAGTATTTT
TRBJ2-6,TRBD1,TRBV5-1,.,CASRQGATGANVLTF,TGCGCCAGCAGACAGGGGGCAACTGGGGCCAACGTCCTGACTTTC
TRBJ1-4,TRBD1,TRBV30,.,CAWSVTRTGTANEKLFF,TGTGCCTGGAGTGTAACCCGGACAGGGACCGCTAATGAAAAACTGTTTTTT
TRBJ2-2,.,TRBV10-3,.,CAISGRDSYGELFF,TGTGCCATCAGTGGAAGGGACTCCTACGGGGAGCTGTTTTTT
TRBJ2-2,.,TRBV12-5,.,CASGWNRAAGELFF,TGTGCTAGTGGTTGGAACAGGGCAGCCGGGGAGCTGTTTTTT
TRBJ2-1,TRBD2,TRBV7-8,.,CASSLEVTSGNEQFF,TGTGCCAGCAGCTTAGAGGTGACTAGCGGGAATGAGCAGTTCTTC
TRBJ1-2,.,TRBV5-4,.,CASSTTGNYGYTF,TGTGCCAGCAGCACAACAGGGAACTATGGCTACACCTTC
TRBJ2-1,.,TRBV27,few,CASSSLARQFF,TGTGCCAGCAGTTCACTAGCTCGGCAGTTCTTC
TRBJ2-7,TRBD2,TRBV30,few,CAWSLYRTSGSTREQYF,TGTGCCTGGAGCCTATACCGGACTAGCGGGAGTACGAGAGAGCAGTACTTC
TRBJ1-2,.,TRBV18,few,CASSPDQGPGGYTF,TGTGCCAGCTCACCAGACCAGGGCCCGGGTGGCTACACCTTC
TRBJ2-5,.,TRBV2,.,CASSVDRPETQYF,TGTGCCAGCAGTGTTGACAGGCCGGAGACCCAGTACTTC
TRBJ2-3,TRBD1,TRBV7-6,few,CASSQFQAGGRDTQYF,TGTGCCAGCAGCCAATTCCAGGCAGGGGGAAGAGATACGCAGTATTTT
TRBJ1-5,.,TRBV30,few,CACTTGSNQPQHF,TGTGCCTGTACCACAGGGAGCAATCAGCCCCAGCATTTT
TRBJ2-3,.,TRBV20-1,.,CSACQDYTQYF,TGCAGTGCGTGCCAGGACTATACGCAGTATTTT